Listed below are T cell receptor beta chains from one sample, sequenced in a study of somatic mutations in cytotoxic T cells in rheumatoid arthritis. Method: immunoSEQ multiplex PCR; TCRdb's copy keeps in-frame clones and lacks some. The table has 12,000 or so clones, around 70% seen once. The sequenced sample was CD8+ T cells sorted from blood. These receptors all come from a man aged 65-85 years in good health. Both conserved end residues are part of each CDR3. Each record gives: V gene, CDR3 length, J gene, CDR3 protein.

V gene: TRBV29-1; CDR3 length: 13; J gene: TRBJ2-5; CDR3 protein: CSVLESRGETQYF
V gene: TRBV14; CDR3 length: 17; J gene: TRBJ2-3; CDR3 protein: CASSSGTSGSSTDTQYF
V gene: TRBV27; CDR3 length: 14; J gene: TRBJ1-2; CDR3 protein: CASSLSGSFYGYTF
V gene: TRBV5-6; CDR3 length: 15; J gene: TRBJ1-5; CDR3 protein: CASSSGQGNNQPQHF
V gene: TRBV6-4; CDR3 length: 14; J gene: TRBJ2-3; CDR3 protein: CASSLAGEADTQYF
V gene: TRBV30; CDR3 length: 12; J gene: TRBJ2-1; CDR3 protein: CAWKARYNEQFF
V gene: TRBV28; CDR3 length: 13; J gene: TRBJ2-1; CDR3 protein: CASSLTRYNEQFF
V gene: TRBV6-5; CDR3 length: 16; J gene: TRBJ1-6; CDR3 protein: CASSYSMRGVGSPLHF
V gene: TRBV19; CDR3 length: 17; J gene: TRBJ1-1; CDR3 protein: CASSIDPPGRANTEAFF
V gene: TRBV28; CDR3 length: 14; J gene: TRBJ1-4; CDR3 protein: CASSPTGPNEKLFF
V gene: TRBV19; CDR3 length: 15; J gene: TRBJ2-1; CDR3 protein: CASSLAGGPYNEQFF
V gene: TRBV7-2; CDR3 length: 15; J gene: TRBJ2-5; CDR3 protein: CASSLQGQVGETQYF
V gene: TRBV19; CDR3 length: 12; J gene: TRBJ1-2; CDR3 protein: CAFSDSVGGYTF
V gene: TRBV5-6; CDR3 length: 15; J gene: TRBJ2-5; CDR3 protein: CASSLSGSGMETQYF
V gene: TRBV5-4; CDR3 length: 18; J gene: TRBJ2-5; CDR3 protein: CASSLGGLARIPQETQYF
V gene: TRBV19; CDR3 length: 14; J gene: TRBJ1-1; CDR3 protein: CASSRRAMNTEAFF
V gene: TRBV19; CDR3 length: 15; J gene: TRBJ2-1; CDR3 protein: CASSIAPLTPNEQFF
V gene: TRBV27; CDR3 length: 16; J gene: TRBJ2-7; CDR3 protein: CASSPRVSGGFYEQYF
V gene: TRBV13; CDR3 length: 16; J gene: TRBJ1-2; CDR3 protein: CASSYSGQTRNYGYTF
V gene: TRBV19; CDR3 length: 15; J gene: TRBJ2-1; CDR3 protein: CASSMTRVAYNEQFF
V gene: TRBV28; CDR3 length: 17; J gene: TRBJ2-1; CDR3 protein: CASSLARDPRSYNEQFF
V gene: TRBV27; CDR3 length: 15; J gene: TRBJ2-7; CDR3 protein: CASSLGGGGIYEQYF
V gene: TRBV7-2; CDR3 length: 15; J gene: TRBJ2-1; CDR3 protein: CASSLTSGVYNEQFF
V gene: TRBV10-3; CDR3 length: 16; J gene: TRBJ2-4; CDR3 protein: CAISEPSEGAKNIQYF
V gene: TRBV19; CDR3 length: 16; J gene: TRBJ2-1; CDR3 protein: CASSIGGGRAINEQFF
V gene: TRBV20-1; CDR3 length: 11; J gene: TRBJ1-2; CDR3 protein: CSARDHAGYTF
V gene: TRBV7-9; CDR3 length: 13; J gene: NA; CDR3 protein: CASSPSSRNEQYF
V gene: TRBV28; CDR3 length: 17; J gene: TRBJ2-3; CDR3 protein: CASSFPTSGRPTDTQYF
V gene: TRBV30; CDR3 length: 13; J gene: TRBJ1-2; CDR3 protein: CAWSSGTGYGYTF
V gene: TRBV27; CDR3 length: 15; J gene: TRBJ1-2; CDR3 protein: CASKGTGGPNYGYTF
V gene: TRBV27; CDR3 length: 17; J gene: TRBJ1-2; CDR3 protein: CASSLGHSGAGLVGYTF
V gene: TRBV5-1; CDR3 length: 15; J gene: TRBJ2-3; CDR3 protein: CASALPGLGGDTQYF
V gene: TRBV5-6; CDR3 length: 15; J gene: TRBJ1-1; CDR3 protein: CASSPGRGSNTEAFF
V gene: TRBV5-6; CDR3 length: 16; J gene: TRBJ1-1; CDR3 protein: CASSLVFHDSVTEAFF
V gene: TRBV19; CDR3 length: 15; J gene: TRBJ1-5; CDR3 protein: CASSMGQRSNQPQHF
V gene: TRBV9; CDR3 length: 14; J gene: TRBJ1-1; CDR3 protein: CASSVGEMNTEAFF
V gene: TRBV4-3; CDR3 length: 15; J gene: TRBJ2-1; CDR3 protein: CASSLGYGYHNEQFF
V gene: TRBV6-1; CDR3 length: 15; J gene: TRBJ2-3; CDR3 protein: CASSSAGPGTDTQYF
V gene: TRBV10-2; CDR3 length: 13; J gene: TRBJ2-7; CDR3 protein: CASSNPDLYEQYF
V gene: TRBV7-9; CDR3 length: 14; J gene: TRBJ2-2; CDR3 protein: CASRGETNTGELFF
V gene: TRBV7-9; CDR3 length: 14; J gene: TRBJ2-7; CDR3 protein: CASSLGGGYNEQYF
V gene: TRBV19; CDR3 length: 16; J gene: TRBJ2-7; CDR3 protein: CASSIPLGQGAGEQYF
V gene: TRBV27; CDR3 length: 16; J gene: TRBJ2-3; CDR3 protein: CASSLFFPGGTDTQYF
V gene: TRBV30; CDR3 length: 13; J gene: TRBJ2-7; CDR3 protein: CAWSPLPQDEQYF
V gene: TRBV5-6; CDR3 length: 14; J gene: TRBJ2-2; CDR3 protein: CASSLVVNTGELFF
V gene: TRBV9; CDR3 length: 14; J gene: TRBJ1-1; CDR3 protein: CASSPDRGGTEAFF
V gene: TRBV10-1; CDR3 length: 13; J gene: TRBJ2-7; CDR3 protein: CARMRGTDYEQYF
V gene: TRBV5-6; CDR3 length: 15; J gene: TRBJ1-1; CDR3 protein: CASSPFPGADTEAFF
V gene: TRBV5-6; CDR3 length: 14; J gene: TRBJ1-1; CDR3 protein: CASSLGGLNTEAFF
V gene: TRBV19; CDR3 length: 16; J gene: TRBJ2-3; CDR3 protein: CASSMGQRGVTDTQYF
V gene: TRBV5-8; CDR3 length: 16; J gene: TRBJ2-7; CDR3 protein: CASSLSGTSGSYEQYF
V gene: TRBV5-5; CDR3 length: 13; J gene: TRBJ1-5; CDR3 protein: CASSLGQGGAQHF
V gene: TRBV7-6; CDR3 length: 16; J gene: TRBJ2-2; CDR3 protein: CASSFGTSGITGELFF
V gene: TRBV25-1; CDR3 length: 13; J gene: TRBJ2-7; CDR3 protein: CASSSLLPYEQYF
V gene: TRBV7-2; CDR3 length: 18; J gene: TRBJ2-7; CDR3 protein: CASSLALIVLAGGYEQYF
V gene: TRBV7-9; CDR3 length: 13; J gene: TRBJ2-1; CDR3 protein: CASSPGLNDEQFF